This T cell receptor (beta chain) was recovered during a study of blood T cell repertoires in COVID-19. The wider study: COVID-19 samples collected from the United States, Italy and Spain covered acute and convalescent phases. PBMCs, B-cell-depleted T cells, or T cells were the source of the cDNA or gDNA that made up the material.

The ends were cut back, 10 bases at V and 8 bases at J, with 14 bases in the middle. Germline CDR1 and CDR2: ENHRY and SYGVKD. This CDR3 comprises 11 residues. As handled by the study authors: Amplification of reference gene primers was used by the study to estimate nucleated cell counts. TCRdb keeps only in-frame clones here, not all; method: immunoSEQ multiplex PCR. Clonal size and the V and J genes are those of that table, whereas D and trimming came from the DNA. The sample shows more than 250,000 clones, about 86% of them seen only once. The sequencing sample was made of peripheral blood. The TCR was taken from a woman between 50 and 59 years old with acute or convalescent COVID-19. This rearrangement joins TRBV10-3 to TRBJ1-2; perhaps TRBD1 as D (6 bases). For the CDR3, the DNA is TGTGCCAGCAGCCCAGGGGAAGGCTACACCTTC. It translates to CASSPGEGYTF.